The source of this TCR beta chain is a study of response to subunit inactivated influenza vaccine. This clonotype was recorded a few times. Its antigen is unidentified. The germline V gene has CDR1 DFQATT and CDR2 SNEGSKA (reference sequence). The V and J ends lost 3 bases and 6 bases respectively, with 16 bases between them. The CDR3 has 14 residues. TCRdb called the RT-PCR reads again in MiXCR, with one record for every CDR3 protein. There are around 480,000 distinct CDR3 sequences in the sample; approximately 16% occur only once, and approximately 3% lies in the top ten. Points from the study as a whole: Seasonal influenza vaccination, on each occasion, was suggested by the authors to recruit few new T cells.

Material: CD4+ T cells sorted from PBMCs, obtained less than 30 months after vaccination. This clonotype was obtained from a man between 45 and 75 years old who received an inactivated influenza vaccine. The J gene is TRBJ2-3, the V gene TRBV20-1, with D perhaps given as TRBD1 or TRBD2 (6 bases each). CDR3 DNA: TGCAGTGCTAGGGGGCTGGGGGGCCGTGATACGCAGTATTTT. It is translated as CSARGLGGRDTQYF.